The 21 T cell receptor beta chains in this list originate from one sample, sequenced in a study of T cells in Graves' hyperthyroidism and ophthalmopathy. RNA transcripts served as the template for amplifying TCR beta CDR3 regions. The HTBI primer set was used in a first-round RT-PCR of the TCR CDR3. TCRdb re-derived calls from the multiplex PCR reads in MiXCR, one entry per CDR3 protein. This table holds some 800,000 distinct CDR3 sequences, over 35% found once. The source material was blood. These receptors all come from a man younger than 30 with Graves' hyperthyroidism.

This clonotype was counted a few times. The CDR3 DNA reads TGTGCCAGCAGCCAGGACTTGTACCAAGAGACCCAGTACTTC. It translates to CASSQDLYQETQYF. V gene TRBV7-2 combines with J gene TRBJ2-5; weak D call: TRBD2 (5 bases). The CDR3 is 14 amino acids. Trimming stripped 5 bases from V and 0 bases from J, with 10 bases between. Germline V gene data show CDR1 as SGHTA and CDR2 as FQGNSA. Drawing the rest from reference TRBV7-2 and TRBJ2-5, the complete variable domain is GAGVSQSPSNKVTEKGKDVELRCDPISGHTALYWYRQSLGQGLEFLIYFQGNSAPDKSGLPSDRFSAERTGGSVSTLTIQRTQQEDSAVYLCASSQDLYQETQYFGPGTRLLVL.

This clonotype was recorded once. This clone may be a read error of a much larger clone one base away. The J gene is TRBJ1-5, the V gene TRBV15, with a possible D match to TRBD1 (6 bases). The CDR3 totals 12 residues. Trimming shortened V by 8 bases and J by 3 bases, and 8 bases separated the two germline ends. In germline, CDR1 is LNHNV, CDR2 YYDKDF (reference sequence). The CDR3 bases are TGTGCCACCCGGGACAACAATCAGCCCCAGCATTTT. This sequence encodes CATRDNNQPQHF.

A note on this clonotype: Its ends do not fully match the called genes, so a read error is possible. The V call is TRBV20-1, the J call TRBJ2-7; TRBD2 aligns across 9 bases. CDR3 length: 14 residues. Per germline, CDR1 DFQATT and CDR2 SNEGSKA (reference sequence). Written as DNA, the CDR3 is TGCAGTGCTAGAGCTACCGACAGCGGGGGGTTTATGGCCTTC. The encoded protein is CSARATDSGGFMAF.

V is TRBV29-1 and J is TRBJ2-5, with 12 positions matching TRBD2. Germline lookup yields CDR1 SQVTM and CDR2 ANQGSEA. The CDR3 spans 17 residues. With 2 bases clipped from V and 5 bases from J, the junction kept 12 bases outside the gene matches. The CDR3 sequence is CSVETSGRRGTGETQYF. The CDR3 DNA follows: TGCAGCGTTGAAACTAGCGGGAGGAGAGGGACCGGGGAGACCCAGTACTTC.

This clonotype was observed a single time. Its ends do not fully match the called genes, so a read error is possible. The V and J genes are TRBV19 and TRBJ2-7; tentative D call: TRBD1 (5 bases). In germline, CDR1 is LNHDA, CDR2 SQIVND (reference sequence). This CDR3 region has 13 residues. Here the CDR3 DNA reads TGCGCCAGTAGTCCAGGGTGGACCTACGAGCAGTACTTC. Protein product: CASSPGWTYEQYF.

This rearrangement joins TRBV2 to TRBJ1-2; no definite D call. The CDR3 loop spans 14 amino acids. V lost 5 bases and J lost 6, with 16 bases in between. Looked up from germline, CDR1 is SNHLY and CDR2 is FYNNEI. The CDR3 reads CASSYSGRPDGYTF. CDR3 DNA sequence: TGTGCCAGCAGTTACTCTGGACGCCCGGATGGCTACACCTTC.

The chain combines TRBV27 with TRBJ2-5; 8 bases are shared with TRBD1. The trim removed 0 bases at V and 2 bases at J, leaving 8 bases unmatched. The CDR3 is 17 residues long. Germline lookup yields CDR1 MNHEY and CDR2 SMNVEV (reference sequence). For the CDR3, the DNA is TGTGCCAGCAGTTTATCGATCCCCGGGACAGGACAAGAGACCCAGTACTTC. The encoded protein is CASSLSIPGTGQETQYF.

The rearrangement uses TRBV2 and TRBJ2-7, with TRBD1 identical over 8 bases. This CDR3 has 13 residues. The V gene's germline CDR1 is SNHLY and CDR2 FYNNEI. J was trimmed by 0 bases and V by 8 bases; bases with no gene match: 3. The DNA for the CDR3 is TGTGCCAGCGGGGACAGGTACTCCTACGAGCAGTACTTC. Encoded protein: CASGDRYSYEQYF. Variable domain in full (rest from reference TRBV2 and TRBJ2-7): EPEVTQTPSHQVTQMGQEVILRCVPISNHLYFYWYRQILGQKVEFLVSFYNNEISEKSEIFDDQFSVERPDGSNFTLKIRSTKLEDSAMYFCASGDRYSYEQYFGPGTRLTVT.

About this clonotype itself: This is likely a read error, given that the CDR3 carries no conserved phenylalanine or tryptophan at its end. This chain connects TRBV7-9 to TRBJ2-2, with D perhaps TRBD1 or TRBD2 (5 bases each). The V and J ends lost 6 bases and 6 bases respectively, with 17 bases between them. Germline assignment: CDR1 SEHNR and CDR2 FQNEAQ (reference sequence). The CDR3 sequence is 15 residues long. The CDR3 DNA sequence: TGTGCCAGCAGACGCCCCGAAGGGACGGCCGGGGAGCTGTTTTCT. It translates to CASRRPEGTAGELFS.

The chain employs TRBV29-1 and TRBJ2-5; no firm D call. The CDR3 is made up of 11 amino acids. Germline V gene data show CDR1 as SQVTM and CDR2 as ANQGSEA. V was shortened by 8 bases and J by 5 bases, with 12 bases between the two germline ends. For the CDR3, the DNA is TGCAGCCAAGGGCCAGTGGAGACCCAGTACTTC. Protein product: CSQGPVETQYF. Complete variable domain (other parts from reference TRBV29-1 and TRBJ2-5): SAVISQKPSRDICQRGTSLTIQCQVDSQVTMMFWYRQQPGQSLTLIATANQGSEATYESGFVIDKFPISRPNLTFSTLTVSNMSPEDSSIYLCSQGPVETQYFGPGTRLLVL.

In this sample, this clonotype turned up a few times. The genes are TRBV4-1 and TRBJ1-1; TRBD1 might be the D (5 bases). The V end was cut by 0 bases, the J end by 9 bases, with 11 bases between. Germline CDR1 reads MGHRA; CDR2 reads YSYEKL. This CDR3 has 13 amino acids. CDR3 residues: CASSQEMWDQAFF. CDR3 in DNA: TGCGCCAGCAGCCAAGAGATGTGGGACCAAGCTTTCTTT.

The rearrangement joins TRBV2 to TRBJ2-7; 12 bases fit TRBD1. V lost 5 bases to trimming and J lost 5 bases; unmatched junction nucleotides: 10. CDR1 is SNHLY and CDR2 is FYNNEI in the germline V gene. The CDR3 loop spans 16 amino acids. The CDR3 coding sequence is TGTGCCAGCAGTAAACCTACCGGGACAGGGGGCAACGAGCAGTACTTC. Translation gives CASSKPTGTGGNEQYF. Together with reference TRBV2 and TRBJ2-7, the CDR3 gives the full variable domain: EPEVTQTPSHQVTQMGQEVILRCVPISNHLYFYWYRQILGQKVEFLVSFYNNEISEKSEIFDDQFSVERPDGSNFTLKIRSTKLEDSAMYFCASSKPTGTGGNEQYFGPGTRLTVT.

A few counts support this clonotype. The rearrangement links TRBV7-9 to TRBJ2-7, with 9 nucleotides matching TRBD2. The CDR3 has 15 amino acids. Germline V lookup: CDR1 SEHNR, CDR2 FQNEAQ (reference sequence). J gave up 0 bases and V 2 bases, and 2 bases lay outside the gene matches. The CDR3 DNA sequence: TGTGCCAGCAGCTTATCAGCGGGGGGCTCCTACGAGCAGTACTTC. Translating it yields CASSLSAGGSYEQYF. Looking up the rest from reference TRBV7-9 and TRBJ2-7 gives the full variable domain: DTGVSQNPRHKITKRGQNVTFRCDPISEHNRLYWYRQTLGQGPEFLTYFQNEAQLEKSRLLSDRFSAERPKGSFSTLEIQRTEQGDSAMYLCASSLSAGGSYEQYFGPGTRLTVT.

The CDR3, as DNA: TGTGCCAGCAGTGAAGGGGAGGGAGCTTTCTTT. This translates into CASSEGEGAFF. J is TRBJ1-1 and V is TRBV2; D remains ambiguous. The CDR3 sequence is 11 residues long. Trimming removed 1 base from V and 10 bases from J, with 7 bases in between. Germline assignment: CDR1 SNHLY and CDR2 FYNNEI.

This clonotype has at least ten counts. This chain links TRBV7-9 with TRBJ1-3; the D gene is possibly TRBD1 (5 bases). The CDR3 consists of 14 residues. The germline V gene encodes CDR1 SEHNR and CDR2 FQNEAQ (reference sequence). The V gene lost 7 bases and the J gene lost 0 bases, with 10 bases spanning the gap. As DNA, the CDR3 is TGTGCCAGCACTTCGACAGACTCTGGAAACACCATATATTTT. Translating it yields CASTSTDSGNTIYF.

This clonotype was seen repeatedly, ten times or more. The rearrangement joins TRBV7-6 to TRBJ2-5; no reliable D call. V was cut by 0 bases and J by 2 bases, with 13 bases left in between. The CDR3 loop spans 16 amino acids. Per the germline V gene, CDR1 is SGHVS and CDR2 is FNYEAQ. The CDR3 region is CASSLALGPQQETQYF. DNA for the CDR3: TGTGCCAGCAGCTTAGCGTTGGGTCCTCAACAAGAGACCCAGTACTTC. Complete variable domain (other parts from reference TRBV7-6 and TRBJ2-5): GAGVSQSPRYKVTKRGQDVALRCDPISGHVSLYWYRQALGQGPEFLTYFNYEAQQDKSGLPNDRFSAERPEGSISTLTIQRTEQRDSAMYRCASSLALGPQQETQYFGPGTRLLVL.

This clonotype appeared once. The chain links TRBV10-3 to TRBJ1-6; 10 nucleotides agree with TRBD1. From germline, CDR1 is ENHRY and CDR2 SYGVKD. V trimming: 5 bases; J trimming: 7 bases; junction bases outside the gene matches: 5. There are 15 residues in the CDR3. The CDR3, as DNA: TGTGCCATCAGTTTATCGGGACAGGGGAATTCACCCCTCCACTTT. The encoded protein is CAISLSGQGNSPLHF.

This clonotype was detected only a few times. V and J are TRBV12-3 or TRBV12-4 and TRBJ2-5; 9 positions match TRBD2. V shed 6 bases, J shed 4 bases, and the junction held 3 bases outside the gene matches. This CDR3 is built from 13 residues. This chain's CDR3 is CASRIAGAETQYF. The CDR3 nucleotides read TGTGCCAGCAGAATAGCGGGGGCAGAGACCCAGTACTTC.

As regards this clonotype: A single base separates this from a much larger clone, so it may be a read error. This sequence joins TRBV7-2 and TRBJ2-6, with D perhaps matching TRBD1 or TRBD2 (5 bases each). Per germline, CDR1 SGHTA and CDR2 FQGNSA. The CDR3 sequence is 17 residues long. V lost 4 bases and J lost 0, with 13 bases in between. CDR3 amino acids: CASSWDLLSSGANVLTF. The DNA of the CDR3 is TGTGCCAGCAGCTGGGACCTCCTAAGCTCTGGGGCCAACGTCCTGACTTTC.

This chain uses TRBV7-9 with TRBJ2-7; 14 bases map to TRBD2. The CDR3 consists of 16 residues. The ends lost 3 bases at V and 3 bases at J; junction bases unmatched: 4. Looked up from germline, CDR1 is SEHNR and CDR2 is FQNEAQ (reference sequence). This CDR3 reads CASSFGLAGGLYEQYF. The CDR3 bases are TGTGCCAGCAGCTTCGGACTAGCGGGAGGCCTCTACGAGCAGTACTTC.

The chain couples TRBV5-6 to TRBJ2-7, with D perhaps given as TRBD1 or TRBD2 (5 bases each). CDR1 is SGHDT and CDR2 is YYEEEE in the germline V gene. CDR3 length: 15 amino acids. The V end lost 5 bases, the J end lost 3 bases, and 18 bases lay between the germline ends. The CDR3 DNA follows: TGTGCCAGCAGATCCTTTGGGGGAGTAATCTACGAGCAGTACTTC. Its translation: CASRSFGGVIYEQYF.